By share, the clone carrying this T cell receptor (beta chain) counts as medium-sized. This same CDR3 is encoded by further DNA sequences in the sample. This specimen belongs to a study of T cell changes during pregnancy in multiple sclerosis. Data came from immunoSEQ multiplex PCR; TCRdb stores just in-frame clones and leaves some out. The table has about 20,000 clones, 80% to 90% seen once; the top ten hold roughly 5.7%. Trimming took 0 bases from V and 4 from J; bases not matched to a gene: 0. Germline values: CDR1 MRHNA, CDR2 SNTAGT. This CDR3 comprises 14 residues. The chain joins TRBV6-4 to TRBJ2-3; 8 bases agree with TRBD2. The sequencing used CD8+ T cells from peripheral blood mononuclear cells, collected in the second trimester of pregnancy. This sequence was found in a female donor in good health, enrolled as a control in a pregnancy study. CDR3 region: CASSDSAGADTQYF. In DNA form, the CDR3 reads TGTGCCAGCAGTGACTCAGCGGGAGCAGATACGCAGTATTTT.